What follows describes a single TCR beta chain. This clonotype has just a few counts. Its specific antigen is unknown. Per-nucleotide qualities are absent, and no much larger clonotype sits a single base away. The CDR3, cysteine through phenylalanine, is 12 amino acids long. The only DNA kept is the CDR3, 36 bases in frame from the first base. V and J are truncated by 5 bases and 7 bases respectively, leaving an intervening sequence of 11 bases. From a lookup of the germline V gene (reference sequence), CDR1 and CDR2 are LNHDA and SQIVND. The sample's treatment or condition label is to be understood as: allogeneic hematopoietic cell transplantation with graft depleted of TCRalphabeta T cells and CD19 B cells. Transplant recipients were children who received TCRalphabeta/CD19-depleted allogeneic hematopoietic cell grafts. The data were taken from a study of T-cell reconstitution after alpha-beta-depleted transplantation in children (dated by TCRdb to the mid-2010s). Broadly, across the study: T-cell immune reconstitution after TCRalphabeta/CD19-depleted allogeneic hematopoietic cell transplantation in children was quantitatively tracked in the study by means of TCR repertoire profiling. The full study reports these points: Apparently early alphabetaT-cell count recovery about two months after transplant reportedly relied on only several hundred rapidly expanded clones derived from non-depleted graft cells. Over subsequent months, a decline in hyperexpanded clone frequencies was noted, and after one year, T-cell counts and TCRbeta diversity were mostly ascribed to newly produced T cells. The high TCRbeta diversity at day 60 in some patients was ascribed to recipient T cells and intrathymic progenitors that had survived conditioning.

Library preparation was by PCR. TCRdb lists the instrument as Illumina HiSeq 2500. TCR library preparation used molecular barcoding, with unique molecular identifiers applied to normalize quantification of the TCRbeta repertoire. The raw public data were reprocessed by TCRdb itself: fastp quality trimming at Q25, MiXCR clonotype calling, in-frame beta chains only. Every entry covers one CDR3 protein and lists the most common genes and DNA from its rows. A total of about 110,000 distinct CDR3 sequences appear in this sample, approximately 6% of them only once. Roughly 25% of the sample goes to the ten largest clones.

The receptor was isolated from a male patient aged 2-9 years who had a stem cell transplant for acute lymphoblastic leukemia, so the T cells may come from the graft donor. The V and J segments used are TRBV19 and TRBJ1-2, with no confident D gene call. Material: PBMCs, mostly from graft donor cells, obtained 360 days after TCRalphabeta/CD19-depleted stem cell transplant. The CDR3 reads as follows: CASSSRRFGYTF. The DNA sequence is as follows: TGTGCCAGTAGTTCTCGGAGGTTTGGCTACACCTTC.